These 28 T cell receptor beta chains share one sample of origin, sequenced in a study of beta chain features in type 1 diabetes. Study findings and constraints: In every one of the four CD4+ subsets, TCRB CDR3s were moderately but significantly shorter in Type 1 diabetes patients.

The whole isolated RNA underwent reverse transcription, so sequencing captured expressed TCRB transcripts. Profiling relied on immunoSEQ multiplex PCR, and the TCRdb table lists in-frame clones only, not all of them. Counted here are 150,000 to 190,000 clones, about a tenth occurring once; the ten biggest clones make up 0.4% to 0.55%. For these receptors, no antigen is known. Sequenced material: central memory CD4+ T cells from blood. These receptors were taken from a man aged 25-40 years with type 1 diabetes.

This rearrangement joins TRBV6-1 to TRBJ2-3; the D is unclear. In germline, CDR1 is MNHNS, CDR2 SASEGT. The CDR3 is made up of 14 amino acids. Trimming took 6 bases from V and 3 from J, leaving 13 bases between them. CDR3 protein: CASRVGLGTDTQYF. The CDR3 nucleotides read TGTGCCAGCAGGGTGGGCCTTGGTACAGATACGCAGTATTTT.

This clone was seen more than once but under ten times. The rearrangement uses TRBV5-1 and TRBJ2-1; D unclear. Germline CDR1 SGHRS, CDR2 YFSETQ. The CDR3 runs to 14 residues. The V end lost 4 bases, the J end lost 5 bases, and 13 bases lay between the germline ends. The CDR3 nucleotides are TGCGCCAGCAGCCCGGCTAGTCTAAACAATGAGCAGTTCTTC. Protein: CASSPASLNNEQFF.

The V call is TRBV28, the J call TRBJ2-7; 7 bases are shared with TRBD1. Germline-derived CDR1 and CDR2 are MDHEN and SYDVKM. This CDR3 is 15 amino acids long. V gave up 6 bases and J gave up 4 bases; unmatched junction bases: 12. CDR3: CASRDEGASAYEQYF. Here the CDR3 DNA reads TGTGCCAGCAGGGACGAGGGGGCTTCGGCTTACGAGCAGTACTTC.

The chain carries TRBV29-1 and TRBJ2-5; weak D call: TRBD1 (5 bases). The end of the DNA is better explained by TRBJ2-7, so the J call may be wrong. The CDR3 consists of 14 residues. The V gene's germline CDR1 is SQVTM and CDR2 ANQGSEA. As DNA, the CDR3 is TGCAGCGTTACGAACCCGACAGTTTCCTACGAGCAGTACTTC. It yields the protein CSVTNPTVSYEQYF.

CDR3 amino acids: CASSVGTGWDEKLFF. For the CDR3, the DNA is TGTGCCAGCAGCGTAGGAACAGGGTGGGATGAAAAACTGTTTTTT. J is TRBJ1-4 and V is TRBV9, with a tentative D call TRBD1 (6 bases). The CDR3 contains 15 residues. The V end lost 0 bases, the J end lost 6 bases, and 12 bases lay between the germline ends. Germline CDR1 reads SGDLS; CDR2 reads YYNGEE.

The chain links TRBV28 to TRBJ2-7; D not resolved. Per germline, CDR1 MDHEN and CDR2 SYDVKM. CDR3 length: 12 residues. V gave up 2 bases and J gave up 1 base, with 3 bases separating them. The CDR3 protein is CASSLISYEQYF. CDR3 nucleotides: TGTGCCAGCAGTTTAATATCCTACGAGCAGTACTTC.

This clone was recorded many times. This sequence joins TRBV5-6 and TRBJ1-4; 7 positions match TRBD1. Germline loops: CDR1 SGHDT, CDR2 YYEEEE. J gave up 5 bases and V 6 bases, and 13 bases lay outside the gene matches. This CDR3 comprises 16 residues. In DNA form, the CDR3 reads TGTGCCAGCACAGCAGCTTGGGGACAGATAAATGAAAAACTGTTTTTT. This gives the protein CASTAAWGQINEKLFF.

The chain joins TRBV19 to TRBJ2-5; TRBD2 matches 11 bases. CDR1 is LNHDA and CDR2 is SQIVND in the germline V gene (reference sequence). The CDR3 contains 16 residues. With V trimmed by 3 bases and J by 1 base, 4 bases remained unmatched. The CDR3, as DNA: TGTGCCAGTAGTATCGGACTAGCGGGTACCCAAGAGACCCAGTACTTC. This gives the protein CASSIGLAGTQETQYF. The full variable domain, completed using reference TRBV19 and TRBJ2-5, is DGGITQSPKYLFRKEGQNVTLSCEQNLNHDAMYWYRQDPGQGLRLIYYSQIVNDFQKGDIAEGYSVSREKKESFPLTVTSAQKNPTAFYLCASSIGLAGTQETQYFGPGTRLLVL.

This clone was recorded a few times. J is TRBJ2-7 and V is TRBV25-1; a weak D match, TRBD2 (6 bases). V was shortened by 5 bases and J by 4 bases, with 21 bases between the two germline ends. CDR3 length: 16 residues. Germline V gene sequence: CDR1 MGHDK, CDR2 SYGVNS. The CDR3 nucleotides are TGTGCCAGCAGTCGCACAGTCCTCGGGACTTCATACGAGCAGTACTTC. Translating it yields CASSRTVLGTSYEQYF.

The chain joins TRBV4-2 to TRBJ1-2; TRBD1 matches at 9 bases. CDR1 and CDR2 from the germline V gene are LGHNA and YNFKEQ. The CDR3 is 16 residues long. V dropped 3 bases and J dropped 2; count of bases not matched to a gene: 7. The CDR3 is CASSQGGQGPNYGYTF. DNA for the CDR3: TGTGCCAGCAGCCAGGGGGGACAGGGACCAAACTATGGCTACACCTTC.

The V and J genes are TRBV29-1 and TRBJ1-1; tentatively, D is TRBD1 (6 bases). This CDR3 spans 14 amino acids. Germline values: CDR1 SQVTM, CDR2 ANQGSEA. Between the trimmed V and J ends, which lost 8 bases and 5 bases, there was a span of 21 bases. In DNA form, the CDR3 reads TGCAGCTTCTCATTCAGCAGGGGAAATACTGAAGCTTTCTTT. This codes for CSFSFSRGNTEAFF.

CDR3 region: CASSLEAGQNIQYF. The CDR3 bases are TGTGCCAGCAGCTTAGAGGCAGGGCAGAACATTCAGTACTTC. V usage is TRBV7-2 and J usage is TRBJ2-4; possible D gene TRBD1, 5 bases. The V and J ends lost 1 base and 7 bases respectively, with 11 bases between them. The CDR3 is made up of 14 amino acids. The germline gives CDR1 SGHTA, CDR2 FQGNSA.

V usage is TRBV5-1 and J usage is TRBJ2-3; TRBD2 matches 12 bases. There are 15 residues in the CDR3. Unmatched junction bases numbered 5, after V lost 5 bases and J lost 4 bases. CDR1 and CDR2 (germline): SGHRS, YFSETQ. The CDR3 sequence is CASSDPSGGADTQYF. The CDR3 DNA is TGCGCCAGCAGTGACCCTAGCGGGGGGGCAGATACGCAGTATTTT.

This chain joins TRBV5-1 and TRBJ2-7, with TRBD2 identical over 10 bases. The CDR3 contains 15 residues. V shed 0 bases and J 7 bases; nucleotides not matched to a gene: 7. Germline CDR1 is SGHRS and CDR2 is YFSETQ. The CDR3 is CASSLGASGRGEQYF. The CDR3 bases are TGCGCCAGCAGCTTGGGGGCTAGCGGGAGAGGTGAGCAGTACTTC.

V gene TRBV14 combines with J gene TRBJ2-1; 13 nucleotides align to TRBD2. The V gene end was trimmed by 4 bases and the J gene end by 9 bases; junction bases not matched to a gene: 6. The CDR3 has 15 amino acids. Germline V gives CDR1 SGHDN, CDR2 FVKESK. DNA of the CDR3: TGTGCCAGCAGCCCTGGGACTAGCGGGATCCGTGAGCAGTTCTTC. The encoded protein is CASSPGTSGIREQFF.

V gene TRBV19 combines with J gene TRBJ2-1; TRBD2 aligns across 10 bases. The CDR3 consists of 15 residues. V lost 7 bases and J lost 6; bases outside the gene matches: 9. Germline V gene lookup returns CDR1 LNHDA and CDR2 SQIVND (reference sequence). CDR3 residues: CASMYSGGGFNEQFF. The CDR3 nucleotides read TGTGCCAGTATGTACAGCGGGGGGGGCTTCAATGAGCAGTTCTTC.

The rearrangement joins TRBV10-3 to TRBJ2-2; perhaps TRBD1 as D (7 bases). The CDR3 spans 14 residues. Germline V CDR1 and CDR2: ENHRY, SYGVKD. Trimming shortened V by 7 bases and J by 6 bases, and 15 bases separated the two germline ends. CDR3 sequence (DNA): TGTGCCATCACACCCGACAGGGAGGCCGGGGAGCTGTTTTTT. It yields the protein CAITPDREAGELFF.

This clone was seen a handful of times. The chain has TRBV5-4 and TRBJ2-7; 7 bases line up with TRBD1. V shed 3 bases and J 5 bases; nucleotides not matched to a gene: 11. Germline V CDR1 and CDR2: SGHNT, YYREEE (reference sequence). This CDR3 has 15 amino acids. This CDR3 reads CASSSRRQGVHEQYF. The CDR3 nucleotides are TGTGCCAGCAGCTCGCGACGACAGGGAGTCCACGAGCAGTACTTC.

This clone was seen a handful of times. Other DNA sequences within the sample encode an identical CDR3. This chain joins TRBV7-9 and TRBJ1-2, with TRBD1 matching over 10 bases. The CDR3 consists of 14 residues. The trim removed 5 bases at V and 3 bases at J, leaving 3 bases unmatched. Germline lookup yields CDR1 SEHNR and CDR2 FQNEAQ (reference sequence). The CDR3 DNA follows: TGTGCCAGCAGCCTAGGGACAGGGGACTATGGCTACACCTTC. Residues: CASSLGTGDYGYTF.

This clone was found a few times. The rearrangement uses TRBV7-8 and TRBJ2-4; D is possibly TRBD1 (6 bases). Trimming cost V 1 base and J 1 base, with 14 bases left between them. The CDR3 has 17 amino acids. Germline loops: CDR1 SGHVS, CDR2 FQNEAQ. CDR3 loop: CASSLVLTGTAKNIQYF. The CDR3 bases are TGTGCCAGCAGCTTAGTCCTAACAGGGACGGCCAAAAACATTCAGTACTTC.

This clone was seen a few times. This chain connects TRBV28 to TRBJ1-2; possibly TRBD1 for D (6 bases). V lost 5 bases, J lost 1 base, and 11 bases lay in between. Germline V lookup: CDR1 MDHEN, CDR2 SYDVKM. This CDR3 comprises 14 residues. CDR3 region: CASSMDSLNYGYTF. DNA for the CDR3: TGTGCCAGCAGTATGGACAGCCTTAACTATGGCTACACCTTC.

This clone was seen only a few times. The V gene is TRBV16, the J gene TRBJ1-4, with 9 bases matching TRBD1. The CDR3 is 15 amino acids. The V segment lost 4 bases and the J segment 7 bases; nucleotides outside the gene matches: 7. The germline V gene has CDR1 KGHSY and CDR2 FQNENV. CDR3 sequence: CASSRTGERGEKLFF. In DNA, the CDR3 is TGTGCCAGCAGCCGGACAGGGGAGAGGGGTGAAAAACTGTTTTTT.

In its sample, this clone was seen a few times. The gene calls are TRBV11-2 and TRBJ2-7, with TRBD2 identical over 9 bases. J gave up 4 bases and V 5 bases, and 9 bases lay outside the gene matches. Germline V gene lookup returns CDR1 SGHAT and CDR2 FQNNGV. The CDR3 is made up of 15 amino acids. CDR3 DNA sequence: TGTGCCAGCAGCACCGGGCGGGAGGGAGCATACGAGCAGTACTTC. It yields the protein CASSTGREGAYEQYF.

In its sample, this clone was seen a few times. CDR3 DNA sequence: TGTGCCAGTAGTATAGACGGGGGAGGCTCCTACGAGCAGTACTTC. Its protein product is CASSIDGGGSYEQYF. The chain is built from TRBV19 and TRBJ2-7; possibly TRBD2 for D (6 bases). The germline CDR1 and CDR2 sequences are LNHDA and SQIVND (reference sequence). The CDR3 is 15 amino acids. Trimming shortened V by 0 bases and J by 0 bases, and 9 bases separated the two germline ends.

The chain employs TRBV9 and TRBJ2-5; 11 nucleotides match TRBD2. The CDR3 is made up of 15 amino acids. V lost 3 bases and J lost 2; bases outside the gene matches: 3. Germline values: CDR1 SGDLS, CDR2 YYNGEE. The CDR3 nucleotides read TGTGCCAGCAGCGAGCGACTAGCGGGGCAAGAGACCCAGTACTTC. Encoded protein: CASSERLAGQETQYF. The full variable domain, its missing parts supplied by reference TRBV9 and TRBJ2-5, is DSGVTQTPKHLITATGQRVTLRCSPRSGDLSVYWYQQSLDQGLQFLIQYYNGEERAKGNILERFSAQQFPDLHSELNLSSLELGDSALYFCASSERLAGQETQYFGPGTRLLVL.

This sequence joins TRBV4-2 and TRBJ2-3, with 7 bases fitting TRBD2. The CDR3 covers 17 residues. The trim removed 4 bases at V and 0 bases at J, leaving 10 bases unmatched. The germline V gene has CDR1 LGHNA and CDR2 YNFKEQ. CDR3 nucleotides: TGTGCCAGCAGCCCCCTTGTGCTAGCGGTTAGCACAGATACGCAGTATTTT. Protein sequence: CASSPLVLAVSTDTQYF.

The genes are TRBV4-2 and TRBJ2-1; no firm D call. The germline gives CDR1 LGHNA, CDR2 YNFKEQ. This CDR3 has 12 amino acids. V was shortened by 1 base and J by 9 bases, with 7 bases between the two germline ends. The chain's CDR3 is CASSQGRGEQFF. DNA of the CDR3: TGTGCCAGCAGCCAAGGCCGCGGTGAGCAGTTCTTC.

The CDR3 loop reads CASSAGQGGTEAFF. The CDR3 DNA is TGTGCCAGCAGCGCCGGACAGGGCGGCACTGAAGCTTTCTTT. V and J are TRBV11-1 and TRBJ1-1, with 8 positions matching TRBD1. Germline V gene data show CDR1 as SGHAT and CDR2 as FQDESV (reference sequence). The CDR3 has 14 residues. V dropped 5 bases and J dropped 4; count of bases not matched to a gene: 6. Combining the CDR3 with reference TRBV11-1 and TRBJ1-1 gives the whole variable domain EAEVAQSPRYKITEKSQAVAFWCDPISGHATLYWYRQILGQGPELLVQFQDESVVDDSQLPKDRFSAERLKGVDSTLKIQPAELGDSAMYLCASSAGQGGTEAFFGQGTRLTVV.